This is a list of T cell receptor beta chains from one sample in a study of T-cell memory formation after mild COVID-19. One entry per CDR3 protein results from TCRdb running MiXCR on the 5' RACE reads. Of about 200,000 distinct CDR3 sequences in the sample, more than 8% were seen once. Sequenced material: PBMCs or a T cell subset sorted from them (not recorded which). The origin of the receptors is a young man who had mild COVID-19 (a few samples of this study predate the infection). Cell type and time point are not known. Each CDR3 is given with its conserved first and last residue. The order of the fields is D gene, J gene, V gene, clone size, CDR3 DNA, CDR3 protein. The D gene is left open where the match is weak. Rows give clone size only sometimes, using once, few, many, or a class for an expanded clone.

>NA|TRBJ1-2|TRBV15|NA
TGTGCCACCAGCAGAGATAGTGCGGCATATGGCTACACCTTC
CATSRDSAAYGYTF
>NA|TRBJ1-1|TRBV18|NA
TGTGCCAGCTCACCCTCGGACAGCCGAGGGGCTTTCTTT
CASSPSDSRGAFF
>NA|TRBJ1-2|TRBV20-1|few
TGCAGTGCTAGGGTGGACAAGGGTCACTATGGCTACACCTTC
CSARVDKGHYGYTF
>TRBD1|TRBJ1-1|TRBV5-6|few
TGTGCCAGCAGCCTCTATGACAGGGCGAACACTGAAGCTTTCTTT
CASSLYDRANTEAFF
>TRBD1|TRBJ2-2|TRBV18|many
TGTGCCAGCTCACCGGGACAGGGCAACACCGGGGAGCTGTTTTTT
CASSPGQGNTGELFF
>TRBD2|TRBJ2-3|TRBV12-3/TRBV12-4|NA
TGTGCCAGCAGCCTGTTAGCGGGGGAGGTGGATACGCAGTATTTT
CASSLLAGEVDTQYF
>TRBD1|TRBJ1-1|TRBV3-1|few
TGTGCCAGCAGCCAAGTCAGTCAGGGGGCCTGGACTGAAGCTTTCTTT
CASSQVSQGAWTEAFF
>NA|TRBJ1-6|TRBV5-1|NA
TGCGCCAGCAGCTTGGAGCAGCGGGATTCACCCCTCCACTTT
CASSLEQRDSPLHF
>TRBD2|TRBJ2-3|TRBV28|many
TGTGCCAGCAGTCTAGCGGGGGCCAACACAGATACGCAGTATTTT
CASSLAGANTDTQYF
>TRBD1|TRBJ2-7|TRBV13|few
TGTGCCAGCAGCTTGAGACAGGGGGCGCAGAATCGGTACTTC
CASSLRQGAQNRYF
>NA|TRBJ2-6|TRBV5-4|few
TGTGCCAGCAGCTTCTACAGGAACTCTGGGGCCAACGTCCTGACTTTC
CASSFYRNSGANVLTF
>TRBD1|TRBJ1-1|TRBV7-9|NA
TGTGCCAGCAGCCAATCTCAGGGGGGTCGAGCTTTCTTT
CASSQSQGGRAFF
>TRBD1|TRBJ1-1|TRBV5-1|NA
TGCGCCAGCAGCACCACGACAGGGGGGATCACTGAAGCTTTCTTT
CASSTTTGGITEAFF
>NA|TRBJ2-5|TRBV12-3/TRBV12-4|NA
TGTGCCAGCACCCCCCAGCGGAGAGAAGAGACCCAGTACTTC
CASTPQRREETQYF
>NA|TRBJ2-5|TRBV6-2/TRBV6-3|NA
TGTGCCAGCAGCCCTCAGGGTGGGCAGGGGGAGACCCAGTACTTC
CASSPQGGQGETQYF
>NA|TRBJ2-2|TRBV3-1|many
TGTGCCAGCAGCCGCGGTGGGGACGGGGAGCTGTTTTTT
CASSRGGDGELFF
>NA|TRBJ1-1|TRBV5-1|NA
TGCGCCAGCACGGAAGGAATGAACACTGAAGCTTTCTTT
CASTEGMNTEAFF
>TRBD1|TRBJ1-4|TRBV12-3/TRBV12-4|few
TGTGCCAGCAGTCCACAGGGGAACGAAAAACTGTTTTTT
CASSPQGNEKLFF
>NA|TRBJ2-5|TRBV7-2|many
TGTGCCAGCAGCTTCGTGGGGGTAGGGGAGACCCAGTACTTC
CASSFVGVGETQYF
>NA|TRBJ1-1|TRBV4-1|many
TGCGCCAGCAGCCATCTATCGTACACTGAAGCTTTCTTT
CASSHLSYTEAFF
>NA|TRBJ2-1|TRBV5-1|many
TGCGCCAGCAGCTTGGTGGGCCTAGGTTACAATGAGCAGTTCTTC
CASSLVGLGYNEQFF
>NA|TRBJ2-3|TRBV10-3|many
TGTGCCATCAGTGAGCTGACTATGAACACAGATACGCAGTATTTT
CAISELTMNTDTQYF
>NA|TRBJ2-5|TRBV7-9|NA
TGTGCCAGCAGCCCCACTAGGGGGCAAGAGACCCAGTACTTC
CASSPTRGQETQYF
>TRBD1|TRBJ2-7|TRBV15|few
TGTGCCACCAGGTGGGGACAGGGGACCTACGAGCAGTACTTC
CATRWGQGTYEQYF
>NA|TRBJ2-6|TRBV11-2|once
TGTGCCAGCAGTTGGGGGGCTGCTGGGGCCAACGTCCTGACTTTC
CASSWGAAGANVLTF
>NA|TRBJ1-1|TRBV19|few
TGTGCCAGTAAGAGAGGCGCGGGGACTGAAGCTTTCTTT
CASKRGAGTEAFF
>TRBD1|TRBJ1-1|TRBV9|few
TGTGCCAGCAGCGCGAGAGGGGGCGCGGGCACTGAAGCTTTCTTT
CASSARGGAGTEAFF
>TRBD1|TRBJ1-4|TRBV20-1|many
TGCAGTGCCCCCGGGACAGGGGGTGAAAAACTGTTTTTT
CSAPGTGGEKLFF
>NA|TRBJ1-3|TRBV6-5|few
TGTGCCAGCAGTTACTCGACAGATCCCTCTGGAAACACCATATATTTT
CASSYSTDPSGNTIYF
>NA|TRBJ1-4|TRBV4-3|many
TGCGCCAGCAGCCCCGCAAACGATGAAAAACTGTTTTTT
CASSPANDEKLFF
>NA|TRBJ1-2|TRBV27|NA
TGTGCCAGCAGTAGCCAGGGTAGTGCCTATGGCTACACCTTC
CASSSQGSAYGYTF
>NA|TRBJ1-3|TRBV4-3|NA
TGCGCCAGCAGCCAAGATCGGGGTTTTCCCGAAAACACCATATATTTT
CASSQDRGFPENTIYF
>NA|TRBJ2-3|TRBV5-1|few
TGCGCCAGCAGACCGTACGTTGGAGGGGATACGCAGTATTTT
CASRPYVGGDTQYF
>NA|TRBJ2-7|TRBV6-5|few
TGTGCCAGCAGTTCTCTTGGCGGATCCTACGAGCAGTACTTC
CASSSLGGSYEQYF
>NA|TRBJ1-1|TRBV5-1|NA
TGCGCCAGCAACAACAGGGACACGACTGAAGCTTTCTTT
CASNNRDTTEAFF
>NA|TRBJ2-3|TRBV5-1|many
TGCGCCAGCAGCTTAGTAGCGGCTAGCACAGATACGCAGTATTTT
CASSLVAASTDTQYF
>NA|TRBJ1-2|TRBV12-3/TRBV12-4|few
TGTGCCAGCAGTCCTCGGGATACTATGCGCTACACCTTC
CASSPRDTMRYTF
>NA|TRBJ2-3|TRBV5-1|many
TGCGCCAGCAGCTTGGAGGTCGCCCCCACAGATACGCAGTATTTT
CASSLEVAPTDTQYF
>NA|TRBJ2-1|TRBV7-3|NA
TGTGCCAGCAGCTCTACGGACTACTACAATGAGCAGTTCTTC
CASSSTDYYNEQFF
>TRBD2|TRBJ2-1|TRBV24-1|few
TGTGCCACCAGTGACAAAGCGGGGCTAAGCTCCTACAATGAGCAGTTCTTC
CATSDKAGLSSYNEQFF
>NA|TRBJ1-2|TRBV20-1|NA
TGCAGTGCTAGAGATTCGGGTTACACCTTC
CSARDSGYTF
>NA|TRBJ2-5|TRBV25-1|NA
TGTGCCAGCAGCGACTACAGGGCCTTGGGGGAGACCCAGTACTTC
CASSDYRALGETQYF
>NA|TRBJ2-7|TRBV10-3|many
TGTGCCATCAGTGGCCTCAGGGCTAACGAGCAGTACTTC
CAISGLRANEQYF
>TRBD2|TRBJ2-3|TRBV6-5|few
TGTGCCTGTCACGGGAGGGCAGATACGCAGTATTTT
CACHGRADTQYF